This T cell receptor beta chain was obtained from a study of technical replicates of blood from a few donors. Sequencing was performed with immunoSEQ multiplex PCR; in TCRdb, only in-frame clones are kept and a portion is missing. The sample lists some 77,000 clones; roughly 93% were seen once. The receptor was isolated from a human donor in good health. The sample consisted of T cells isolated from PBMCs.

The DNA for the CDR3 is TGTGCCAGCAGCCAAGAGATCTACCTCGTCTACGAGCAGTACTTC. Its protein is CASSQEIYLVYEQYF. J is TRBJ2-7 and V is TRBV4-2; D not certain. The germline V and J ends were trimmed by 0 bases and 3 bases, with 12 bases remaining between them. Germline V lookup: CDR1 LGHNA, CDR2 YNFKEQ. The CDR3 sequence is 15 residues long.